The 21 T cell receptor beta chains in this list originate from one sample, sequenced in a study of blood T cell repertoires in COVID-19. Assay used: immunoSEQ multiplex PCR; TCRdb lists only in-frame clones, some missing. This table has hundreds of thousands of clones, approximately 78% appearing once. Sequencing was done on a sample of peripheral blood. All receptors derive from a woman of 80 years or more with acute or convalescent COVID-19.

This sequence joins TRBV30 and TRBJ1-1, with 7 bases lining up with TRBD1. The length of the CDR3 is 12 residues. Germline lookup yields CDR1 GTSNPN and CDR2 SVGIG (reference sequence). V was clipped by 2 bases and J by 5 bases; unmatched bases: 2. The CDR3 bases are TGTGCCTGGAGTAAGACAGGGACTGAAGCTTTCTTT. Its protein product is CAWSKTGTEAFF.

The V and J genes are TRBV4-3 and TRBJ2-3, with D possibly matching TRBD1 (6 bases). CDR1 and CDR2 (germline): LGHNA, YSLEER. CDR3 length: 15 amino acids. The V and J ends lost 4 bases and 0 bases respectively, with 11 bases between them. The DNA of the CDR3 is TGCGCCAGCAGCCGTGGGGGCGTTAGCACAGATACGCAGTATTTT. It encodes CASSRGGVSTDTQYF.

V is TRBV27 and J is TRBJ1-2, with D possibly matching TRBD1 (5 bases). Per the germline V gene, CDR1 is MNHEY and CDR2 is SMNVEV (reference sequence). The germline V and J ends were trimmed by 3 bases and 6 bases, with 14 bases remaining between them. This CDR3 is 14 amino acids long. The CDR3 protein is CASSFLRGIDGYTF. The CDR3 DNA is TGTGCCAGCAGTTTCCTACGGGGGATCGATGGCTACACCTTC.

The chain combines TRBV6-5 with TRBJ1-2; D remains unclear. This CDR3 contains 15 residues. V was shortened by 0 bases and J by 5 bases, with 13 bases between the two germline ends. Germline lookup yields CDR1 MNHEY and CDR2 SVGAGI. CDR3 sequence (DNA): TGTGCCAGCAGTTACTCGCCAGGCCGCGGGTATGGCTACACCTTC. It codes for CASSYSPGRGYGYTF.

V gene TRBV3-1 (or the pseudogene TRBV3-2) combines with J gene TRBJ1-4; D gene uncertain. V was cut by 8 bases and J by 0 bases, with 10 bases left in between. Germline V lookup: CDR1 LGHDT, CDR2 YNNKEL (reference sequence). The CDR3 totals 14 residues. CDR3 coding DNA: TGTGCCAGCCGACCGGCGGCAACTAATGAAAAACTGTTTTTT. Residues: CASRPAATNEKLFF.

This clone showed up just a few times. The chain uses TRBV6-5 and TRBJ2-1, with 12 bases lining up with TRBD2. In germline, CDR1 is MNHEY, CDR2 SVGAGI. The J segment lost 7 bases and the V segment lost 6 bases, leaving 4 bases of the junction unmatched. This CDR3 spans 14 amino acids. The CDR3 here is CASSFGLAGNEQFF. CDR3 nucleotide sequence: TGTGCCAGCAGCTTCGGACTAGCGGGGAATGAGCAGTTCTTC.

A single count supports this clone. The rearrangement joins TRBV28 to TRBJ2-1; D unclear. Germline CDR1 MDHEN, CDR2 SYDVKM. Deletions cut 5 bases from V and 4 bases from J, with 12 bases between. This CDR3 has 14 amino acids. The CDR3 bases are TGTGCCAGCAGTCTGGAAGAGGTATACAATGAGCAGTTCTTC. It is translated as CASSLEEVYNEQFF.

This chain uses TRBV11-2 with TRBJ1-1; D gene ambiguous. CDR1 is SGHAT and CDR2 is FQNNGV in the germline V gene. The CDR3 runs to 13 residues. Deletions cut 3 bases from V and 1 base from J, with 6 bases between. CDR3 protein: CASSFEWNTEAFF. The CDR3 DNA is TGTGCCAGCAGCTTCGAGTGGAACACTGAAGCTTTCTTT.

The chain joins TRBV19 to TRBJ2-1; TRBD2 might be the D (6 bases). Germline V lookup: CDR1 LNHDA, CDR2 SQIVND (reference sequence). This CDR3 is 15 amino acids long. The V end lost 8 bases, the J end lost 5 bases, and 19 bases lay between the germline ends. CDR3 residues: CASSSAGGGDNEQFF. The CDR3 DNA reads TGTGCCAGTTCCTCCGCAGGCGGAGGGGACAATGAGCAGTTCTTC.

This chain uses TRBV30 with TRBJ1-2; D may be TRBD1 (6 bases). This CDR3 region has 12 residues. CDR1 GTSNPN and CDR2 SVGIG come from the germline V gene (reference sequence). Trimming took 4 bases from V and 5 from J, leaving 11 bases between them. The CDR3 DNA is TGTGCCTGGAACCCAGGGGCATATGGCTACACCTTC. Residues: CAWNPGAYGYTF.

This rearrangement joins TRBV5-6 to TRBJ1-1, with 8 bases lining up with TRBD1. CDR1 is SGHDT and CDR2 is YYEEEE in the germline V gene. With V trimmed by 0 bases and J by 0 bases, 4 bases remained unmatched. The CDR3 runs 16 residues. This CDR3 is CASSLAGQGLNTEAFF. In nucleotides, the CDR3 is TGTGCCAGCAGCTTGGCCGGACAGGGCCTGAACACTGAAGCTTTCTTT.

This rearrangement joins TRBV5-6 to TRBJ1-2; the D is unclear. Germline V gene data show CDR1 as SGHDT and CDR2 as YYEEEE. The CDR3 consists of 14 residues. V dropped 5 bases and J dropped 2 bases, with 13 bases sitting between them. The DNA for the CDR3 is TGTGCCAGCAGGTATTCAACCGGGAACTATGGCTACACCTTC. Translation: CASRYSTGNYGYTF.

The chain uses TRBV28 and TRBJ2-3, with D possibly matching TRBD1 (6 bases). In germline, CDR1 is MDHEN, CDR2 SYDVKM. V was shortened by 5 bases and J by 7 bases, with 19 bases between the two germline ends. The CDR3 covers 15 residues. The DNA for the CDR3 is TGTGCCAGCAGTCCTCAGGGGCAGTATTCAAATACGCAGTATTTT. As protein: CASSPQGQYSNTQYF.

The rearrangement links TRBV13 to TRBJ2-7; 9 bases are a match to TRBD1. In germline, CDR1 is PRHDT, CDR2 FYEKMQ (reference sequence). Trimming at V came to 2 bases and at J to 3 bases, leaving 5 bases not matched to a gene. CDR3 size: 15 residues. CDR3 nucleotides: TGTGCCAGCAGCTTACTTCCGGACAGGGGCTACGAGCAGTACTTC. Translated: CASSLLPDRGYEQYF.

The chain is built from TRBV6-5 and TRBJ1-1; no definite D call. Trimming stripped 7 bases from V and 6 bases from J, with 12 bases between. Looked up from germline, CDR1 is MNHEY and CDR2 is SVGAGI. The CDR3 length is 12 residues. The CDR3 DNA sequence: TGTGCCAGCAAACGGGAAGGCCCTGAAGCTTTCTTT. Its protein is CASKREGPEAFF.

This clone was counted once. The chain links TRBV19 to TRBJ1-2; D gene ambiguous. The germline V and J ends were trimmed by 2 bases and 8 bases, with 18 bases remaining between them. Germline CDR1 LNHDA, CDR2 SQIVND (reference sequence). The CDR3 is 15 residues long. The DNA of the CDR3 is TGTGCCAGTAGTATACCCGGGTCCCCTAAGGAAGGCTACACCTTC. Protein: CASSIPGSPKEGYTF. The full variable domain, with the rest looked up from reference TRBV19 and TRBJ1-2, is DGGITQSPKYLFRKEGQNVTLSCEQNLNHDAMYWYRQDPGQGLRLIYYSQIVNDFQKGDIAEGYSVSREKKESFPLTVTSAQKNPTAFYLCASSIPGSPKEGYTFGSGTRLTVV.

V and J are TRBV5-1 and TRBJ2-3, with 11 bases matching TRBD2. The junction had 3 bases not matched to a gene; V was cut back by 1 base and J by 2 bases. The CDR3 is made up of 16 amino acids. The germline V gene has CDR1 SGHRS and CDR2 YFSETQ. CDR3 DNA sequence: TGCGCCAGCAGCTTGCTAGCGGGAGGTTCCACAGATACGCAGTATTTT. This gives the protein CASSLLAGGSTDTQYF.

This chain's CDR3 is CASSPGGTSGANEQFF. CDR3 sequence (DNA): TGTGCCAGCAGCCCGGGCGGAACTAGCGGGGCCAATGAGCAGTTCTTC. This chain joins TRBV3-1 (or the pseudogene TRBV3-2) and TRBJ2-1; TRBD2 aligns across 10 bases. V dropped 4 bases and J dropped 6; count of bases not matched to a gene: 9. Per the germline V gene, CDR1 is LGHDT and CDR2 is YNNKEL (reference sequence). This CDR3 contains 16 residues.

V usage is TRBV3-1 (or the pseudogene TRBV3-2) and J usage is TRBJ2-1; 7 nucleotides align to TRBD2. Trimming removed 5 bases from V and 2 bases from J; junction bases left unmatched: 9. The germline CDR1 and CDR2 sequences are LGHDT and YNNKEL (reference sequence). The CDR3 contains 16 residues. The CDR3 is CASSYRLAEAYNEQFF. CDR3 bases: TGTGCCAGCAGCTATCGACTAGCCGAAGCCTACAATGAGCAGTTCTTC.

This rearrangement joins TRBV4-3 to TRBJ1-1; D is perhaps TRBD1 (5 bases). V was trimmed by 0 bases and J by 0 bases, leaving 8 bases between them. Per germline, CDR1 LGHNA and CDR2 YSLEER. The length of the CDR3 is 15 residues. In nucleotides, the CDR3 is TGCGCCAGCAGCCAAGATTACAGGATGAACACTGAAGCTTTCTTT. It codes for CASSQDYRMNTEAFF.

This clone was counted a few times. The V and J genes are TRBV3-1 (or the pseudogene TRBV3-2) and TRBJ2-3, with 10 bases lining up with TRBD2. The CDR3 is 15 amino acids. The V gene end was trimmed by 6 bases and the J gene end by 0 bases; junction bases not matched to a gene: 3. Germline CDR1 reads LGHDT; CDR2 reads YNNKEL (reference sequence). CDR3 amino acids: CASSQRGGSTDTQYF. As DNA, the CDR3 is TGTGCCAGCAGTCAGCGGGGGGGCAGCACAGATACGCAGTATTTT.